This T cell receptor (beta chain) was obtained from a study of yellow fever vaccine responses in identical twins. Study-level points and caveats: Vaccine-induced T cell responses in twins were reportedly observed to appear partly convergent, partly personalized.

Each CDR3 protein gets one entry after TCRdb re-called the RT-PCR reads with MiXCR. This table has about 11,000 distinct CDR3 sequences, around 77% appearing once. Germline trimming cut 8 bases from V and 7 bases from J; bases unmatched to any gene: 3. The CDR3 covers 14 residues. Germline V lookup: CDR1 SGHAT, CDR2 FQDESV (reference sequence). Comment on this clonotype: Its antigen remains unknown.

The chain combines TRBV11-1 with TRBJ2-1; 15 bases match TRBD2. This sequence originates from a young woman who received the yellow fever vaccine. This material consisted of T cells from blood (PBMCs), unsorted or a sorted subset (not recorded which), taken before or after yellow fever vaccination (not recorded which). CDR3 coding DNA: TGTGCCAGCTCCGGGACTAGCGGGAGGAATGAGCAGTTCTTC. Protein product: CASSGTSGRNEQFF. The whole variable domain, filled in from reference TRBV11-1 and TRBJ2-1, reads EAEVAQSPRYKITEKSQAVAFWCDPISGHATLYWYRQILGQGPELLVQFQDESVVDDSQLPKDRFSAERLKGVDSTLKIQPAELGDSAMYLCASSGTSGRNEQFFGPGTRLTVL.